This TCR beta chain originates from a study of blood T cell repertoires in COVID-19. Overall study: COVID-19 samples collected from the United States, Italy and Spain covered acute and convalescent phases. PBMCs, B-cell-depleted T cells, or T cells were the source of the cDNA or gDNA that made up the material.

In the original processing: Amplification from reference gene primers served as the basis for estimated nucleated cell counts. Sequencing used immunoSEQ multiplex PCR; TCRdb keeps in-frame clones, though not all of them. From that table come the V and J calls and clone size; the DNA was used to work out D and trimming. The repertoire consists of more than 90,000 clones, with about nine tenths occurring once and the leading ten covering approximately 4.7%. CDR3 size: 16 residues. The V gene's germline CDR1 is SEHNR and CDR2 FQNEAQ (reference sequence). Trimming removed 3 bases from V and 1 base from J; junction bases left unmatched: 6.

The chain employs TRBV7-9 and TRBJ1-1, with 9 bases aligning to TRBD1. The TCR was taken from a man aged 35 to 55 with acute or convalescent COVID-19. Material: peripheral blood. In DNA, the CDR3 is TGTGCCAGCAGCTTTGGGACAGGGCTTGGGAACACTGAAGCTTTCTTT. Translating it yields CASSFGTGLGNTEAFF.